This T cell receptor (beta chain) was profiled in a study of T cell repertoires in cytomegalovirus infection. About the research overall: Recently identified HLA-C-restricted CMV epitopes were used, and well-studied HLA-B-restricted CMV epitopes were used as well. Both CMV infection and a matching HLA type were indicated by public TCR beta signatures.

Germline trimming cut 3 bases from V and 7 bases from J; bases unmatched to any gene: 16. This CDR3 region has 17 residues. One entry per CDR3 protein, called by TCRdb with MiXCR from the reads. The table has roughly 280,000 distinct CDR3 sequences, 20% to 25% seen once. Note on this clonotype: Its specificity is not known.

The clonotype was recovered from a human donor in good health (CMV status not recorded). Some clones in this sample may be carry-over from other donors' samples. The sequencing used cultured PBMCs, collected from culture after CMV antigen stimulation. The chain combines TRBV12-3 or TRBV12-4 with TRBJ1-2; the match to TRBD1 covers 8 bases. Here the CDR3 reads CASSFVDLTDRGSGYTF. The CDR3 DNA sequence: TGTGCCAGCAGTTTTGTAGATTTAACCGACAGGGGCTCTGGCTACACCTTC.